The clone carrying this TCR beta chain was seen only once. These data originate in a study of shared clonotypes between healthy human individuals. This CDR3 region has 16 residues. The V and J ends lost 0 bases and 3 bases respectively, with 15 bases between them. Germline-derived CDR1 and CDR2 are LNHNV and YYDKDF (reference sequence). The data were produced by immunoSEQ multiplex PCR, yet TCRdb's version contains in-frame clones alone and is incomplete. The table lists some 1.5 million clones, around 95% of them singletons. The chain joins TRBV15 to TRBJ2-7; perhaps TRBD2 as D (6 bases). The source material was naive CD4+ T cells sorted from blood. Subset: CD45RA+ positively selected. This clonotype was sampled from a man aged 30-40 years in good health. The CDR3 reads CATSRELALADYEQYF. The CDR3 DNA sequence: TGTGCCACCAGCAGAGAGTTAGCACTAGCAGACTACGAGCAGTACTTC.